This T cell receptor (beta chain) stems from a study of blood T cell repertoires in COVID-19. Clones were sequenced by immunoSEQ multiplex PCR, and TCRdb holds only the in-frame ones, with some missing. The data show roughly 35,000 clones, 70% to 80% seen once. This TCR was recovered from a man older than 75 with acute or convalescent COVID-19. The specimen sequenced was peripheral blood.

The CDR3 spells CASSYPGLAGSNEQFF. CDR3 coding DNA: TGTGCCAGCAGTTACCCGGGACTAGCGGGAAGCAATGAGCAGTTCTTC. This chain joins TRBV6-2 or TRBV6-3 and TRBJ2-1; 13 bases match TRBD2. In germline, CDR1 is MNHEY, CDR2 SVGEGT. V dropped 2 bases and J dropped 6; count of bases not matched to a gene: 4. This CDR3 contains 16 residues.